Below are 6 T cell receptor beta chains sequenced from a single sample in a study of blood T cell repertoires in COVID-19. TCRdb's copy holds only in-frame clones and misses some; the assay was immunoSEQ multiplex PCR. The table lists more than 45,000 clones, more than 75% of them singletons. Material: peripheral blood. Receptor source: a man aged 40-49 years with active COVID-19.

The rearrangement joins TRBV2 to TRBJ1-6; D is possibly TRBD1 (6 bases). The V gene's germline CDR1 is SNHLY and CDR2 FYNNEI. With 4 bases removed from V and 5 bases from J, the gap between germline ends came to 12 bases. The CDR3 is 15 residues long. The CDR3 sequence: CASSADRPDNSPLHF. The CDR3 nucleotides read TGTGCCAGCAGTGCAGACAGGCCTGATAATTCACCCCTCCACTTT.

This clone was recorded a few times. V usage is TRBV6-1 and J usage is TRBJ2-7, with 13 bases identical to TRBD2. The V and J ends lost 4 bases and 6 bases, in that order; junction bases with no gene match: 18. Germline CDR1 is MNHNS and CDR2 is SASEGT. This CDR3 contains 19 residues. The CDR3 is CASSAWGRTSGRAGSEQYF. As DNA, the CDR3 is TGTGCCAGCAGTGCATGGGGCAGAACTAGCGGGAGGGCCGGATCCGAGCAGTACTTC.

This clone was seen only a few times. This chain uses TRBV6-4 with TRBJ2-2; D is possibly TRBD1 (5 bases). The V end was cut by 7 bases, the J end by 0 bases, with 9 bases between. Per the germline V gene, CDR1 is MRHNA and CDR2 is SNTAGT. The CDR3 totals 14 residues. The CDR3: CASKSGTNTGELFF. CDR3 coding DNA: TGTGCCAGCAAGTCAGGGACGAACACCGGGGAGCTGTTTTTT.

The CDR3 DNA follows: TGCGCCAGCAGCCCCCAGGGACTTTACAATGAGCAGTTCTTC. It specifies CASSPQGLYNEQFF. The rearrangement joins TRBV4-1 to TRBJ2-1, with D possibly matching TRBD2 (6 bases). Germline loops: CDR1 MGHRA, CDR2 YSYEKL. V lost 4 bases, J lost 4 bases, and 11 bases lay in between. The CDR3 totals 14 residues.

The gene calls are TRBV5-5 and TRBJ1-1; TRBD1 might be the D (6 bases). V was shortened by 4 bases and J by 2 bases, with 18 bases between the two germline ends. This CDR3 region has 16 residues. Germline loops: CDR1 SGHKS, CDR2 YYEKEE (reference sequence). CDR3 amino acids: CASSPLGQGFNTEAFF. The CDR3 DNA is TGTGCCAGCAGCCCTTTAGGCCAGGGGTTTAACACTGAAGCTTTCTTT.

The rearrangement uses TRBV10-3 and TRBJ2-2; 7 nucleotides agree with TRBD1. Germline V gene data show CDR1 as ENHRY and CDR2 as SYGVKD. The CDR3 has 14 amino acids. Losses at the gene ends were 6 bases for V and 3 bases for J; bases not matched to a gene: 4. The CDR3 DNA is TGTGCCATCAGAAGAGGACAGGACACCGGGGAGCTGTTTTTT. It yields the protein CAIRRGQDTGELFF.